The 10 T cell receptor beta chains presented below share a single source sample, sequenced in a study of beta chain features in type 1 diabetes. The study's findings and limits: All four CD4+ subsets of Type 1 diabetes patients contained TCRB CDR3s that were moderately but significantly shorter.

The authors reverse transcribed all of the isolated RNA, so sequencing captured expressed TCRB transcripts. Method: immunoSEQ multiplex PCR; TCRdb's copy keeps in-frame clones and lacks some. The data show hundreds of thousands of clones, roughly 13% seen once. Which antigens these TCRs recognize remains unknown. Sequenced: naive CD4+ T cells from blood. These receptors came from a young man with type 1 diabetes.

The chain couples TRBV6-6 to TRBJ2-2; 7 bases are a match to TRBD1. CDR1 MNHNY and CDR2 SVGAGI come from the germline V gene (reference sequence). The V gene end was trimmed by 4 bases and the J gene end by 5 bases; junction bases not matched to a gene: 1. CDR3 length equals 13 residues. The CDR3: CASSLQGTGELFF. In nucleotides, the CDR3 is TGTGCCAGCAGTTTACAGGGGACCGGGGAGCTGTTTTTT.

The chain links TRBV10-3 to TRBJ1-1, with D perhaps matching TRBD1 (6 bases). From germline, CDR1 is ENHRY and CDR2 SYGVKD. CDR3 size: 14 residues. Trimming removed 4 bases at V and 5 bases at J, with 14 bases between. Written as DNA, the CDR3 is TGTGCCATCAGTGGGGTGCCCCAGGGGACTGAAGCTTTCTTT. Amino acids: CAISGVPQGTEAFF.

This rearrangement joins TRBV25-1 to TRBJ1-6; D is uncertain. Germline V lookup: CDR1 MGHDK, CDR2 SYGVNS. Trimming stripped 5 bases from V and 7 bases from J, with 9 bases between. The CDR3 has 13 residues. The chain's CDR3 is CASSPMGNSPLHF. As DNA, the CDR3 is TGTGCCAGCAGTCCTATGGGAAATTCACCCCTCCACTTT.

CDR3 DNA: TGCAGCGTTGGGGGGCACGCAGCATCCTACGAGCAGTACTTC. This codes for CSVGGHAASYEQYF. This chain links TRBV29-1 with TRBJ2-7, with D maybe TRBD1 (6 bases). V was pared by 4 bases and J by 1 base, with 14 bases between. The length of the CDR3 is 14 residues. Germline loops: CDR1 SQVTM, CDR2 ANQGSEA.

The chain carries TRBV18 and TRBJ2-7, with a tentative D call TRBD2 (5 bases). Trimming pared 5 bases from V and 3 bases from J, leaving 11 bases between. The CDR3 contains 13 residues. Germline CDR1 KGHSH, CDR2 LQKENI. In DNA form, the CDR3 reads TGTGCCAGCTCAGAAGACGGGGACTACGAGCAGTACTTC. It yields the protein CASSEDGDYEQYF.

The sample holds a few counts of this clone. This chain links TRBV6-1 with TRBJ1-2; D gene uncertain. Trimming cost V 4 bases and J 0 bases, with 24 bases left between them. CDR3 length equals 19 residues. Germline lookup yields CDR1 MNHNS and CDR2 SASEGT. The CDR3 coding sequence is TGTGCCAGCAGTGCAACGGACGGACCTGCCATACTTACTAACTATGGCTACACCTTC. It codes for CASSATDGPAILTNYGYTF.

This clone has a handful of counts. The chain combines TRBV7-9 with TRBJ1-3; no clear D gene. This CDR3 contains 11 residues. The germline V and J ends were trimmed by 6 bases and 8 bases, with 8 bases remaining between them. Per germline, CDR1 SEHNR and CDR2 FQNEAQ (reference sequence). CDR3: CASREGYTIYF. In DNA form, the CDR3 reads TGTGCCAGCAGAGAGGGATACACCATATATTTT.

The V and J genes are TRBV30 and TRBJ1-2; D might be TRBD1 (6 bases). Germline CDR1 is GTSNPN and CDR2 is SVGIG (reference sequence). V lost 3 bases to trimming and J lost 2 bases, with 10 bases between them. There are 13 residues in the CDR3. The CDR3 nucleotides read TGTGCCTGGAGGGGTACAGGGAACTATGGCTACACCTTC. It encodes CAWRGTGNYGYTF.

CDR3 sequence reads: CASSATGTTDTQYF. The DNA of the CDR3 is TGTGCCAGCAGCGCGACAGGGACCACAGATACGCAGTATTTT. The rearrangement links TRBV9 to TRBJ2-3, with 7 bases that match TRBD1. CDR3 length equals 14 residues. The junction had 3 bases not matched to a gene; V was cut back by 3 bases and J by 2 bases. The V gene's germline CDR1 is SGDLS and CDR2 YYNGEE.

Note on this clone: In the same sample, other DNA sequences code for this CDR3. The DNA of the CDR3 is TGTGCCAGCAGTTCCAACACAGATACGCAGTATTTT. Translating gives CASSSNTDTQYF. This chain joins TRBV27 and TRBJ2-3; D not resolved. This CDR3 is 12 amino acids long. V lost 4 bases, J lost 2 bases, and 4 bases lay in between. Germline V gene lookup returns CDR1 MNHEY and CDR2 SMNVEV (reference sequence).